This TCR beta chain was observed in a study of T cells after yellow fever vaccination. Notes on the study in general: The secondary response showed a weaker magnitude and a faster peak, day 5 versus 15. Some clonotypes, a small share, were shared between CD4 and CD8 compartments. In post-booster samples, most primary-vaccination clones reappeared (approximately 95% CD4, approximately 91% CD8).

Researchers made TCR cDNA using 5'RACE template switching, and this step added a universal primer site and UMIs. One entry per CDR3 protein results from TCRdb running MiXCR on the 5' RACE reads. Of 300,000 to 350,000 distinct CDR3 sequences in the sample, about 10% were seen once. Turning to this clonotype: Its specificity is not known.

Trimming pared 1 base from V and 2 bases from J, leaving 10 bases between. The CDR3 spans 15 residues. CDR1 and CDR2 from the germline V gene are SGHTA and FQGNSA. The chain has TRBV7-2 and TRBJ2-3; no clear D gene. The source of this sequence is a man younger than 30 who received the YFV17D yellow fever vaccine. The source material was CD4+ T cells sorted from PBMCs, sampled 45 days after the yellow fever booster vaccination. The chain's CDR3 is CASSLGGEYTDTQYF. As DNA, the CDR3 is TGTGCCAGCAGCTTAGGTGGGGAATACACAGATACGCAGTATTTT.